This T cell receptor (beta chain) stems from a study of blood T cells in healthy people across ages. General study findings and limits: More naive CD4+ cells and higher diversity marked long-lived donors relative to aged donors.

Russia was home to the donors, healthy Caucasian individuals aged about 6 to 90. On this clonotype itself: Its specificity is unknown.

The use of a sample-barcoded 5' primer and a J-beta primer mix characterized a second PCR of roughly 7 to 11 cycles. TCRdb analysed the 5' RACE reads with MiXCR anew, one entry per CDR3 protein. The sample comprises around 1,900,000 distinct CDR3 sequences, about 39% of which are singletons, and more than 20% rests with the top ten. The CDR3 runs 13 residues. V was cut by 3 bases and J by 8 bases, with 13 bases left in between. Germline V gene data show CDR1 as SNHLY and CDR2 as FYNNEI. The specimen was blood. The TCR originated in a human donor in good health. The rearrangement uses TRBV2 and TRBJ1-2; no firm D call. CDR3 DNA sequence: TGTGCCAGCAGTGAGGACCCTTCGAGCGGCTACACCTTC. Translated, it gives CASSEDPSSGYTF.